This is a list of T cell receptor beta chains from one sample in a study of molecular identifiers for immune sequencing clone quantification. TCRdb ran MiXCR on the PCR reads and lists one entry per CDR3 protein. The table has 490,000 or so distinct CDR3 sequences, about 21% seen once. Specimen: naive CD8+ T cells from blood, with Jurkat cell RNA spiked in. These receptors all come from a human donor in good health. Some libraries in this study had Jurkat cell RNA spiked in. The CDR3 runs from the conserved cysteine through the conserved F or W. D genes are given only for firm matches. A row's size may be missing; if present it is once, few, many or a size class.

abundance	v_gene	d_gene	j_gene	CDR3nt	CDR3aa
.	TRBV6-2/TRBV6-3	.	TRBJ2-3	TGTGCCAGCAGTTACGAGGCAGGGGCTAGTAGCACAGATACGCAGTATTTT	CASSYEAGASSTDTQYF
.	TRBV12-3/TRBV12-4	.	TRBJ2-3	TGTGCCAGCAGCAACCGGCACGGTGGCACAGATACGCAGTATTTT	CASSNRHGGTDTQYF
.	TRBV6-2/TRBV6-3	.	TRBJ1-1	TGTGCCGGCAGTTCCCGGACCCTAGAGAACACTGAAGCTTTCTTT	CAGSSRTLENTEAFF
few	TRBV27	TRBD1	TRBJ1-1	TGTGCCAGCAGTTTAGCCGGGACAGGGGAGGGCACTGAAGCTTTCTTT	CASSLAGTGEGTEAFF
many	TRBV29-1	.	TRBJ2-6	TGCAGCGTATATTTCTCTGGGGCCAACGTCCTGACTTTC	CSVYFSGANVLTF
few	TRBV7-6	TRBD2	TRBJ2-7	TGTGCCAGCAGCTTAGTGGTAGCGGGAGGGCCTGGGGCCTACGAGCAGTACTTC	CASSLVVAGGPGAYEQYF
few	TRBV9	.	TRBJ2-6	TGTGCCAGCAGCGGGCGAACGGGAGTGTACCCTGGGGCCAACGTCCTGACTTTC	CASSGRTGVYPGANVLTF
few	TRBV30	.	TRBJ2-2	TGTGCCTGGAGTGTTTTAGTGAACACCGGGGAGCTGTTTTTT	CAWSVLVNTGELFF
many	TRBV12-3/TRBV12-4	TRBD1	TRBJ1-1	TGTGCCAGCAGCCCTACCGGGACAGTGTTTGAAGCTTTCTTT	CASSPTGTVFEAFF
few	TRBV10-1	.	TRBJ2-3	TGCGCCAGCAGTGATGACAGCACAGATACGCAGTATTTT	CASSDDSTDTQYF
few	TRBV4-3	.	TRBJ2-7	TGCGCCAGCAGCCAAGCTCCGGCCGCCTACGAGCAGTACTTC	CASSQAPAAYEQYF
many	TRBV29-1	.	TRBJ2-3	TGCAGCGCCGAGGGTCGGTTCTGGGGAGGAAATACGCAGTATTTT	CSAEGRFWGGNTQYF
many	TRBV2	.	TRBJ1-5	TGTGCCAGCAGTGAAGGACATAGCAATCAGCCCCAGCATTTT	CASSEGHSNQPQHF
few	TRBV27	.	TRBJ1-1	TGTGCCAGCAGTTTGTATACCAGCACTGAAGCTTTCTTT	CASSLYTSTEAFF
few	TRBV6-6	.	TRBJ2-7	TGTGCCAGCAGTTACGGCAACAACTACGAGCAGTACTTC	CASSYGNNYEQYF
few	TRBV7-9	.	TRBJ1-3	TGTGCCAGCAGCCCGTACTCTGGAAACACCATATATTTT	CASSPYSGNTIYF
.	TRBV7-6	TRBD2	TRBJ2-2	TGTGCCAGCAGCTTAGCGGGAGGGGCCGGGGAGCTGTTTTTT	CASSLAGGAGELFF
few	TRBV5-1	TRBD2	TRBJ2-7	TGCGCCAGCAGCTTGGGCGGCGGGAGGTACTCCTACGAGCAGTACTTC	CASSLGGGRYSYEQYF
many	TRBV20-1	TRBD2	TRBJ2-7	TGCAGTGCTAGATCAATAGCGGGATTCACCTACGAGCAGTACTTC	CSARSIAGFTYEQYF
.	TRBV24-1	TRBD1	TRBJ1-4	TGTGCCACCAGTGGCCATAAAACCGGGACAGAAAATGAAAAACTGTTTTTT	CATSGHKTGTENEKLFF
.	TRBV19	.	TRBJ2-5	TGTGCCAGTAGTACCACAGAGACCCAGTACTTC	CASSTTETQYF
few	TRBV28	TRBD1	TRBJ2-2	TGTGCCAGCAGTTGGACAGGGGCGAACGGGGAGCTGTTTTTT	CASSWTGANGELFF
many	TRBV5-1	TRBD2	TRBJ2-3	TGCGCCAGCAGCCCGAGACTAGCGGGAGGGGATACGCAGTATTTT	CASSPRLAGGDTQYF
many	TRBV27	.	TRBJ1-5	TGTGCCAGCAGTTCTTGGGGTAGCAATCAGCCCCAGCATTTT	CASSSWGSNQPQHF
.	TRBV4-2	.	TRBJ2-7	TGTGCCAGCAGCCAAGAATACGGGGGACTCTCGGTCAACGAGCAGTACTTC	CASSQEYGGLSVNEQYF
many	TRBV5-1	.	TRBJ2-7	TGCGCCAGCAGCTTGGGAAGACAGATGTACAGCTCCTACGAGCAGTACTTC	CASSLGRQMYSSYEQYF
many	TRBV4-3	TRBD1	TRBJ1-1	TGCGCCAGCAGCCAAGCTGTTCTAGGGGGCTCTGAAGCTTTCTTT	CASSQAVLGGSEAFF
few	TRBV9	.	TRBJ2-1	TGTGCCAGCAGCGCCATCAGTCCTGCCGAGCAGTTCTTC	CASSAISPAEQFF
many	TRBV7-9	.	TRBJ2-3	TGTGCCAGCAGCTCCCCCCCTGGCCCCACAGATACGCAGTATTTT	CASSSPPGPTDTQYF
.	TRBV12-3/TRBV12-4	TRBD1	TRBJ1-3	TGTGCCAGCACCGAGGGACAGGGACGAAACACCATATATTTT	CASTEGQGRNTIYF
once	TRBV21-1	.	TRBJ1-4	TGTGCCAGCAGCAGCAGACAGGGGGAGGGCGAAGAACTGTTTTTT	CASSSRQGEGEELFF
.	TRBV13	.	TRBJ2-2	TGTGCCAGCAGGAGGGGCAGCAACACCGGGGAGCTGTTTTTT	CASRRGSNTGELFF
.	TRBV27	.	TRBJ1-1	TGTGCCAGCGGTTTATCGATGTTGAACACTGAAGCTTTCTTT	CASGLSMLNTEAFF
many	TRBV9	.	TRBJ2-3	TGTGCCAGCAGCTATCTTCTCGGCGGTACGCAGTATTTT	CASSYLLGGTQYF
few	TRBV5-5	.	TRBJ2-7	TGTGCCAGCAGCCTTACCTACCACGAGCAGTACTTC	CASSLTYHEQYF